The rows below give T cell receptor beta chains drawn from one sample of a study of Graves' ophthalmopathy and Graves' hyperthyroidism. TCRdb itself ran the multiplex PCR reads through MiXCR, one entry per CDR3 protein. The repertoire consists of fewer than 250,000 distinct CDR3 sequences, with 29% occurring once and the leading ten covering about 9.1%. The sample comprised peripheral blood. These receptors were collected from a man aged 50-60 years with Graves' ophthalmopathy. CDR3s include the opening cysteine and the closing phenylalanine or tryptophan.

V gene: TRBV6-6
CDR3 protein: CASSPAGQSSGNTIYF

V gene: TRBV6-2/TRBV6-3
CDR3 protein: CASSYDGTGNTEAFF

V gene: TRBV10-3
CDR3 protein: CATRQDSNQPQHF

V gene: TRBV7-8
CDR3 protein: CASSPRGSGNQETQYF

V gene: TRBV7-2
CDR3 protein: CASSSFHRDHEQYF

V gene: TRBV11-2
CDR3 protein: CASSSRTNYGYTF

V gene: TRBV5-1
CDR3 protein: CASREAGVVNTEAFF

V gene: TRBV28
CDR3 protein: CASSSPPGGGEKLFF

V gene: TRBV18
CDR3 protein: CASSPSAQETQYF

V gene: TRBV3-1
CDR3 protein: CASSQGAGPYTF